This T cell receptor (beta chain) emerged from a study of OX40 agonist ivuxolimab in advanced cancers. About the study as a whole: Ivuxolimab, which targeted the costimulatory receptor OX40 (CD134), was an agonistic, fully human IgG2 monoclonal antibody. Patients were allowed to have had prior anti-PD-1, anti-PD-L1 or anti-CTLA-4 therapy, and around 40% of the dose-escalation patients had previously received checkpoint inhibitors. Peripheral TCRbeta sequencing was intended to test whether TCR sequence diversity was altered and clonal T-cell expansion was caused by ivuxolimab. The paper reports the monotherapy dose-escalation portion (N of about 47 patients) of the phase I ivuxolimab trial. Partial responses were achieved by three dose-escalation patients, of whom one had hepatocellular carcinoma and two had cutaneous melanoma. Among the approximately 50 dose-escalation patients, roughly 20 had hepatocellular carcinoma, some 15 melanoma, 9 renal cell carcinoma and 9 head and neck cancer. In the dose-escalation cohort, approximately 83% of patients were male, and the mean age was 60 years with a range of about 20 to 90. Intravenous ivuxolimab was administered to patients every 2 weeks at six dose levels: 0.01, 0.1, 0.3, 1.5, 3 and 10 mg/kg. The research as a whole found: In the 0.1-3.0 mg/kg groups, partial responders were among the patients with the lowest normalized peripheral clonal expansion, particularly in CD8+ T cells. The antigen specificity of the clonally expanded peripheral T cells was not determined. Low levels of normalized T-cell clonal expansion were also seen in some nonresponding patients. At doses of 0.1 to 3.0 mg/kg, clonal expansion of both CD4+ and CD8+ blood T cells was observed from baseline to week 6. After ivuxolimab, more expanded clones were found on average in CD8+ T cells than in CD4+ T cells.

About this clone: No cognate antigen has been identified for it. The record has no base qualities; no much larger clone is one base away.

For sequencing of the TCRbeta CDR3 region, genomic DNA was extracted from the sorted cells. TCRbeta CDR3 regions were sequenced using the immunoSEQ Assay. Here the immuneACCESS table is served through TCRdb, limited to in-frame sequences with V and J called. Missing clones are a known gap in these copies; in checked studies unresolved V genes cover under half, and the rest lacks a known reason. Counted in this sample were 39,000 or so clones; about 87% of them appeared once. Around 40% of the sample rests with the top ten. Patients with autoimmune disease history or receiving systemic immunosuppression were excluded from the trial. Peripheral blood for TCR sequencing was collected from all dose cohorts at baseline, on cycle 4 day 1, and on cycle 7 day 1. Samples came from an open-label, multicenter, first-in-human phase I dose-escalation trial of ivuxolimab. The trial enrolled adults with locally advanced or metastatic head and neck squamous cell, hepatocellular, melanoma or renal cell carcinoma. Before TCR sequencing, CD4+ T cells and CD8+ T cells were sorted from peripheral blood as separate populations.

Including cysteine and phenylalanine, the CDR3 has 13 amino acids. The DNA shown is the 39-base CDR3, in frame from base 1. This TCR came from an adult with an advanced solid tumor such as melanoma, head and neck, liver or kidney cancer. The chain joins TRBV1 to TRBJ1-4. TRBV1 is a pseudogene. Sequences were derived from CD4+ or CD8+ T cells sorted from blood, sampled in a trial of the OX40 agonist ivuxolimab. CDR3 reads: CTSSQPQGEKLFF. The nucleotide sequence is TGCACCAGCAGCCAACCCCAAGGAGAAAAACTGTTTTTT.